Listed below are T cell receptor beta chains from one sample, sequenced in a study of vaccination effects on CD4 cells after COVID-19. Libraries were prepared by immunoSEQ multiplex PCR; TCRdb keeps only in-frame clonotypes and omits some of them. This repertoire shows 25,000 to 35,000 clones, 55% to 75% found once; its top ten account for under 35%. These TCRs are of unknown antigen specificity. Here the sequenced sample was CD4+ T cells from PBMCs cultured with a peptide pool, taken before COVID-19 vaccination. The receptors shown here come from a human donor who had a prior SARS-CoV-2 infection. Each CDR3 is given with its conserved first and last residue. D genes are given only for firm matches. Size tells how often a clone was seen (once, few, many) or the class of an expanded clone, and some rows leave it out.

V: TRBV6-5
D: -
size: -
J: TRBJ2-2
CDR3: CASKEGGGTGELFF
DNA: TGTGCCAGCAAGGAGGGGGGCGGGACCGGGGAGCTGTTTTTT

V: TRBV4-3
D: -
size: -
J: TRBJ2-5
CDR3: CASSQDLRTNRETQYF
DNA: TGCGCCAGCAGCCAAGATCTTCGGACCAACAGGGAGACCCAGTACTTC

V: TRBV4-2
D: -
size: -
J: TRBJ2-3
CDR3: CASSQSGMADTQYF
DNA: TGTGCCAGCAGCCAGTCTGGTATGGCAGATACGCAGTATTTT

V: TRBV11-2
D: -
size: -
J: TRBJ2-1
CDR3: CASSLESRRQFF
DNA: TGTGCCAGCAGCTTAGAGTCTAGGCGGCAGTTCTTC

V: TRBV2
D: TRBD2
size: -
J: TRBJ2-5
CDR3: CASRRGGTQETQYF
DNA: TGTGCCAGCAGGCGGGGGGGTACTCAAGAGACCCAGTACTTC

V: TRBV5-1
D: -
size: -
J: TRBJ2-7
CDR3: CASSFATGPEQYF
DNA: TGCGCCAGCAGCTTTGCGACAGGTCCCGAGCAGTACTTC

V: TRBV7-3
D: TRBD1
size: -
J: TRBJ1-2
CDR3: CASSLSGQGDYGYTF
DNA: TGTGCCAGCAGCTTATCGGGACAGGGAGACTATGGCTACACCTTC

V: TRBV5-1
D: -
size: -
J: TRBJ2-7
CDR3: CASSLAALGGYGRLSGEQYF
DNA: TGCGCCAGCAGCTTGGCGGCCCTGGGGGGATACGGAAGGTTATCGGGAGAGCAGTACTTC

V: TRBV7-2
D: TRBD2
size: -
J: TRBJ2-7
CDR3: CASSSISGTRIYEQYF
DNA: TGTGCCAGCAGCTCTATTAGCGGGACTCGGATCTACGAGCAGTACTTC

V: TRBV5-5
D: -
size: few
J: TRBJ1-1
CDR3: CASSFGANTEAFF
DNA: TGTGCCAGCAGCTTCGGGGCGAACACTGAAGCTTTCTTT

V: TRBV19
D: TRBD2
size: -
J: TRBJ2-1
CDR3: CASRWSTSGSPSSYNEQFF
DNA: TGTGCCAGTAGATGGTCGACTAGCGGGAGCCCTAGCTCCTACAATGAGCAGTTCTTC

V: TRBV3-1/TRBV3-2
D: -
size: -
J: TRBJ1-6
CDR3: CASSQWSGNSPLHF
DNA: TGTGCCAGCAGCCAGTGGAGCGGGAATTCACCCCTCCACTTT

V: TRBV2
D: -
size: few
J: TRBJ1-2
CDR3: CASSEVRAGGYTF
DNA: TGTGCCAGCAGTGAAGTCAGGGCGGGTGGCTACACCTTC

V: TRBV6-5
D: -
size: -
J: TRBJ2-7
CDR3: CASSYGLSYEQYF
DNA: TGTGCCAGCAGTTACGGGTTGTCCTACGAGCAGTACTTC

V: TRBV5-4
D: TRBD1
size: -
J: TRBJ1-2
CDR3: CASSSAETGDYGYTF
DNA: TGTGCCAGCAGCTCTGCCGAGACAGGGGACTATGGCTACACCTTC

V: TRBV5-1
D: TRBD1
size: once
J: TRBJ1-2
CDR3: CASSVATGTGTYGYTF
DNA: TGCGCCAGCAGCGTAGCCACCGGGACAGGGACCTATGGCTACACCTTC

V: TRBV5-1
D: -
size: -
J: TRBJ2-2
CDR3: CASSLLQSKAGELFF
DNA: TGCGCCAGCAGCTTACTCCAGTCGAAGGCCGGGGAGCTGTTTTTT

V: TRBV3-1/TRBV3-2
D: -
size: -
J: TRBJ1-3
CDR3: CASSQSGDGGNTIYF
DNA: TGTGCCAGCAGCCAATCCGGGGACGGGGGAAACACCATATATTTT

V: TRBV5-4
D: -
size: few
J: TRBJ2-1
CDR3: CASTQDTFYNEQFF
DNA: TGTGCCAGCACCCAGGACACCTTCTACAATGAGCAGTTCTTC

V: TRBV20-1
D: -
size: -
J: TRBJ2-6
CDR3: CSASADPGANVLTF
DNA: TGCAGTGCTAGTGCAGACCCTGGGGCCAACGTCCTGACTTTC

V: TRBV10-3
D: -
size: -
J: TRBJ2-4
CDR3: CAISDLRDIQYF
DNA: TGTGCCATCAGTGACTTGCGGGACATTCAGTACTTC

V: TRBV2
D: -
size: -
J: TRBJ2-7
CDR3: CASSENAEQYF
DNA: TGTGCCAGCAGTGAAAATGCCGAGCAGTACTTC

V: TRBV20-1
D: -
size: -
J: TRBJ1-1
CDR3: CSALKGAEAFF
DNA: TGCAGTGCCCTAAAAGGGGCTGAAGCTTTCTTT

V: TRBV6-2/TRBV6-3
D: -
size: -
J: TRBJ2-1
CDR3: CASSKLTGSYNEQFF
DNA: TGTGCCAGCAGTAAACTGACAGGTTCATACAATGAGCAGTTCTTC

V: TRBV6-5
D: -
size: -
J: TRBJ2-3
CDR3: CASTPQGLDTQYF
DNA: TGTGCCAGCACCCCTCAGGGGTTAGATACGCAGTATTTT

V: TRBV7-3
D: -
size: few
J: TRBJ2-1
CDR3: CASSRSGFYNEQFF
DNA: TGTGCCAGCAGCCGCTCAGGGTTCTACAATGAGCAGTTCTTC